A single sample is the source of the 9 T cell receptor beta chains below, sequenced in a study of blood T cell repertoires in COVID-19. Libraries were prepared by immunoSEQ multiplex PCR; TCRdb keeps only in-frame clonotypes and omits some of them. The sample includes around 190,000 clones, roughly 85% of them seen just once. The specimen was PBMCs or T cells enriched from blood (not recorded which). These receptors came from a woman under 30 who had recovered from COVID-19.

Here the CDR3 DNA reads TGTGCCAGCAGGACAGGGATGGATGGAAACACCATATATTTT. It codes for CASRTGMDGNTIYF. The V and J genes are TRBV7-2 and TRBJ1-3; 7 bases are shared with TRBD1. Germline V gene sequence: CDR1 SGHTA, CDR2 FQGNSA. The V and J ends lost 6 bases and 3 bases, in that order; junction bases with no gene match: 5. This CDR3 is built from 14 residues.

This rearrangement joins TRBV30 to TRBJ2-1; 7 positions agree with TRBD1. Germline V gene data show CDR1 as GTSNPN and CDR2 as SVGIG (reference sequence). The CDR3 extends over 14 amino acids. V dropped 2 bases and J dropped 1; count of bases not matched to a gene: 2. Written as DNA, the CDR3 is TGTGCCTGGAGTACAGGGGTGTCCTACAATGAGCAGTTCTTC. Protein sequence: CAWSTGVSYNEQFF.

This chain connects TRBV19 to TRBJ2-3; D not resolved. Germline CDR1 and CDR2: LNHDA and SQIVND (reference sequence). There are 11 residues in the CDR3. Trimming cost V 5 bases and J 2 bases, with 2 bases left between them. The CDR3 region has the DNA TGTGCCAGTAGTCTCACAGATACGCAGTATTTT. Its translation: CASSLTDTQYF. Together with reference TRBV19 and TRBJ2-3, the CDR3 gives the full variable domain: DGGITQSPKYLFRKEGQNVTLSCEQNLNHDAMYWYRQDPGQGLRLIYYSQIVNDFQKGDIAEGYSVSREKKESFPLTVTSAQKNPTAFYLCASSLTDTQYFGPGTRLTVL.

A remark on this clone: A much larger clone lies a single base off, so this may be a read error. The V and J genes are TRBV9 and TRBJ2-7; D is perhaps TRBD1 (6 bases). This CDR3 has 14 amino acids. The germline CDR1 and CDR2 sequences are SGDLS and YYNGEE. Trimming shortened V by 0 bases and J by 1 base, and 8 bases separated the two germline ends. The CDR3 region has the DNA TGTGCCAGCAGCGTAGGGACAGCTTCCTACGAGCAGTACTTC. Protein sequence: CASSVGTASYEQYF.

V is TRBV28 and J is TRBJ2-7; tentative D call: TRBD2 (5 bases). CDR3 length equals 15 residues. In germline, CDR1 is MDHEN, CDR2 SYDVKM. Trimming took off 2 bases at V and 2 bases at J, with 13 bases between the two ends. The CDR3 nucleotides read TGTGCCAGCAGTTTACTGCCGGGATCGCCCTACGAGCAGTACTTC. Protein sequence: CASSLLPGSPYEQYF.

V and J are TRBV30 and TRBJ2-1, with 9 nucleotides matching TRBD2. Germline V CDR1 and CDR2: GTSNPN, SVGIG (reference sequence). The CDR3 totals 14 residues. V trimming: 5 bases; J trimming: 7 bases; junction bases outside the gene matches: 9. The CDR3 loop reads CAWAWEREVNEQFF. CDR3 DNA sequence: TGTGCCTGGGCGTGGGAGCGGGAGGTAAATGAGCAGTTCTTC.

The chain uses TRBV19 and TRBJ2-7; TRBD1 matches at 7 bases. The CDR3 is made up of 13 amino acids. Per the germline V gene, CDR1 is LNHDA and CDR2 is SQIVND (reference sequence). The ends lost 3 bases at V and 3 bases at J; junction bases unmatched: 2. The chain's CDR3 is CASSIGDSYEQYF. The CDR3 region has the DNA TGTGCCAGTAGTATTGGGGACAGCTACGAGCAGTACTTC.

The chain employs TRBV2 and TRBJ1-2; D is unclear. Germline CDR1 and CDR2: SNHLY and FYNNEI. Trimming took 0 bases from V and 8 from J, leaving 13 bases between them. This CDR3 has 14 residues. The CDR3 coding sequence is TGTGCCAGCAGTGAAGCCCTCCCTCGGGAAGGCTACACCTTC. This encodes CASSEALPREGYTF.

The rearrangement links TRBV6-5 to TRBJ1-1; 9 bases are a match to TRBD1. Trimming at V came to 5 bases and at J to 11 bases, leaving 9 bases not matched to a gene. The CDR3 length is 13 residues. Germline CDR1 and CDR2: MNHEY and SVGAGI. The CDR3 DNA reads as TGTGCCAGCAGTCTGAAGAGGACAGGGGAGGCTTTCTTT. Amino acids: CASSLKRTGEAFF.